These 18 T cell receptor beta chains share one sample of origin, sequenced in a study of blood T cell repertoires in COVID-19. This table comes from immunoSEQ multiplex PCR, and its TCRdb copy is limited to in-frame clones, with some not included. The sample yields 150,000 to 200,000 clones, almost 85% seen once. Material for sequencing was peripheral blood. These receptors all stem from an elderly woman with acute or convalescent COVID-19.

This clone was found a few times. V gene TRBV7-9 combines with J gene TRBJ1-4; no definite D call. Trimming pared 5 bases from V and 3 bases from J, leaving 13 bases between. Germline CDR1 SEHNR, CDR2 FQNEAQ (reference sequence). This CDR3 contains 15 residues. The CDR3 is CASSQGPAANEKLFF. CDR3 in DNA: TGTGCCAGCAGCCAAGGCCCAGCGGCTAATGAAAAACTGTTTTTT.

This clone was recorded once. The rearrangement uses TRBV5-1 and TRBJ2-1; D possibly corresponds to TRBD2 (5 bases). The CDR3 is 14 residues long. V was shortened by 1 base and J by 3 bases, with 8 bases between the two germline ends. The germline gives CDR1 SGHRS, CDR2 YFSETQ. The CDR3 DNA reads TGCGCCAGCAGCTTGAGCGGCAACTACAATGAGCAGTTCTTC. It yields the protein CASSLSGNYNEQFF.

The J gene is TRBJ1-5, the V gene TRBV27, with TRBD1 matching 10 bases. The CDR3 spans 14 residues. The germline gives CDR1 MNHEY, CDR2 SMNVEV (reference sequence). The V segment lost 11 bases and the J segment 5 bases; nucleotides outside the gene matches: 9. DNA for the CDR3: TGTGCCTGCCGGACAGGGGGGCGCGATCAGCCCCAGCATTTT. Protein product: CACRTGGRDQPQHF.

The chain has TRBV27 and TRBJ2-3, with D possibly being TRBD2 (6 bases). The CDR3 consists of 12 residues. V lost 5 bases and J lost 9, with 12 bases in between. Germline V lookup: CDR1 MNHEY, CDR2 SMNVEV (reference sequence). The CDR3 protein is CASSPGLRTQYF. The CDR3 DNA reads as TGTGCCAGCAGTCCCGGACTAAGGACGCAGTATTTT.

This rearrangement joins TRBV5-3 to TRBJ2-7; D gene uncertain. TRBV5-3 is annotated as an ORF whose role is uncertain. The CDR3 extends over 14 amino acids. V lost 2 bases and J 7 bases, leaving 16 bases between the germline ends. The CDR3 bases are TGTGCCAGAAGCTTAATCAGGCTTGGAAGTGAGCAGTACTTC. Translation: CARSLIRLGSEQYF.

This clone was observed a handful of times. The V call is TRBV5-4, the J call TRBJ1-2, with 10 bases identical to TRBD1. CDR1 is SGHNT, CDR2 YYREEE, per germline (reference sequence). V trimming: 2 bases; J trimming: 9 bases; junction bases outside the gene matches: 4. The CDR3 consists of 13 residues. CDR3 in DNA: TGTGCCAGCAGCTTCGGACAGGGGGTTAGCTACACCTTC. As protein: CASSFGQGVSYTF.

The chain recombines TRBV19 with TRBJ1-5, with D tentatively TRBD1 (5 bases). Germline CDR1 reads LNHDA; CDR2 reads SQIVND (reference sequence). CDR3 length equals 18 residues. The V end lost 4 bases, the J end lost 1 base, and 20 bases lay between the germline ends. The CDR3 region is CASSNGGRDSGSNQPQHF. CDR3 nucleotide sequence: TGTGCCAGTAGTAACGGTGGCCGGGACTCCGGGAGCAATCAGCCCCAGCATTTT.

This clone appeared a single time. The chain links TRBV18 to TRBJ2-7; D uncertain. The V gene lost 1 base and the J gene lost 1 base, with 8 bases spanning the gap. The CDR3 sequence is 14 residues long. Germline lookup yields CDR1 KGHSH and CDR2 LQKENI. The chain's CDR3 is CASSPLADSYEQYF. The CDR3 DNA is TGTGCCAGCTCACCACTTGCGGATTCCTACGAGCAGTACTTC.

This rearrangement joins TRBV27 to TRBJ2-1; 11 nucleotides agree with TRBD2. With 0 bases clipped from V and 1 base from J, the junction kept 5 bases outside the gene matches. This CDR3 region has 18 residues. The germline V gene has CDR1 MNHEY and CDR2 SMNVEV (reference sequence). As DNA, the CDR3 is TGTGCCAGCAGTTTATCCGTAGCGGGAGGGGTTTCCTACAATGAGCAGTTCTTC. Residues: CASSLSVAGGVSYNEQFF.

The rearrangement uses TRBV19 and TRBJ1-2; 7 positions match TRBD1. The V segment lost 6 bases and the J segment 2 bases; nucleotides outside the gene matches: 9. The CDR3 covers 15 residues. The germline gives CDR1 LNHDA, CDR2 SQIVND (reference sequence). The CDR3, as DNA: TGTGCCAGTAGCCGTGGGACAGTCAAGAACTATGGCTACACCTTC. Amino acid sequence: CASSRGTVKNYGYTF.

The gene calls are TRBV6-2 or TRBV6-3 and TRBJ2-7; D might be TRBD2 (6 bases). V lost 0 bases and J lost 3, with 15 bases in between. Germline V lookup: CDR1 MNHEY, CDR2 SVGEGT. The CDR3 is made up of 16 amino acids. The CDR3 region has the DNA TGTGCCAGCAGTTACTCGAGGAGTATGGGGGGCTACGAGCAGTACTTC. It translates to CASSYSRSMGGYEQYF.

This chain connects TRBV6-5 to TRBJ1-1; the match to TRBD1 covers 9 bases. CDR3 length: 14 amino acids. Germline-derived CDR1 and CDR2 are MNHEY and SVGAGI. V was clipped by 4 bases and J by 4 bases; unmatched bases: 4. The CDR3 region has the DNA TGTGCCAGCAGTTCCACGACAGGGGGCACTGAAGCTTTCTTT. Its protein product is CASSSTTGGTEAFF.

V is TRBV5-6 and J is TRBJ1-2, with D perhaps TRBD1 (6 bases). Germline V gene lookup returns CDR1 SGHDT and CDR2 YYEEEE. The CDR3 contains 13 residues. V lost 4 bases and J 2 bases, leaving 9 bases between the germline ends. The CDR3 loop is CASSLQGNYGYTF. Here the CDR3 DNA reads TGTGCCAGCAGCCTACAGGGAAACTATGGCTACACCTTC.

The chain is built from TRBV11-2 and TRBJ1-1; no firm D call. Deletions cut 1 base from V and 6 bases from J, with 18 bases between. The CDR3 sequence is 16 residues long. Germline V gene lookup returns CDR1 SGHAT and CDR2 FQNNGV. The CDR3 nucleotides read TGTGCCAGCAGCTTAGCCCCGAGGGTGTGGTTCGCTGAAGCTTTCTTT. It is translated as CASSLAPRVWFAEAFF.

CDR3 sequence (DNA): TGTGCCAGCAGCTTACCGCCGGGACAGTTCTCCTACGAGCAGTACTTC. This codes for CASSLPPGQFSYEQYF. The rearrangement links TRBV7-2 to TRBJ2-7; 7 positions match TRBD1. This CDR3 comprises 16 residues. CDR1 is SGHTA, CDR2 FQGNSA, per germline. Germline trimming cut 2 bases from V and 0 bases from J; bases unmatched to any gene: 7. Based on the CDR3 plus reference TRBV7-2 and TRBJ2-7, the full variable domain is GAGVSQSPSNKVTEKGKDVELRCDPISGHTALYWYRQSLGQGLEFLIYFQGNSAPDKSGLPSDRFSAERTGGSVSTLTIQRTQQEDSAVYLCASSLPPGQFSYEQYFGPGTRLTVT.

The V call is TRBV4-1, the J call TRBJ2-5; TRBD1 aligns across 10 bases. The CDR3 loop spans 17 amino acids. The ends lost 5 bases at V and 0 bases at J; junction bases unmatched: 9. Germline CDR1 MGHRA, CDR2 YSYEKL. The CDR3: CASSFGLDRGYQETQYF. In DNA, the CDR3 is TGCGCCAGCAGCTTTGGCCTGGACAGGGGGTACCAAGAGACCCAGTACTTC.

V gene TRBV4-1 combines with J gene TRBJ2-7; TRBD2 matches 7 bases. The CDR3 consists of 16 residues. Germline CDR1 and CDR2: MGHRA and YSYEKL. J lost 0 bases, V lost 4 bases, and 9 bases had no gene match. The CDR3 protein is CASSPRVTSDSYEQYF. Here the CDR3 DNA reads TGCGCCAGCAGCCCCCGGGTAACTAGCGACTCCTACGAGCAGTACTTC.

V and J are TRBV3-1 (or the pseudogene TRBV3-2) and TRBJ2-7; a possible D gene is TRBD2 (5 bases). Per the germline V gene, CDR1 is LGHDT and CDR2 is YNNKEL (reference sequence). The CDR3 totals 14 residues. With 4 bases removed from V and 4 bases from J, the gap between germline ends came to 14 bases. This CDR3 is CASSPGWLGYEQYF. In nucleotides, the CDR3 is TGTGCCAGCAGCCCGGGATGGTTAGGTTACGAGCAGTACTTC.